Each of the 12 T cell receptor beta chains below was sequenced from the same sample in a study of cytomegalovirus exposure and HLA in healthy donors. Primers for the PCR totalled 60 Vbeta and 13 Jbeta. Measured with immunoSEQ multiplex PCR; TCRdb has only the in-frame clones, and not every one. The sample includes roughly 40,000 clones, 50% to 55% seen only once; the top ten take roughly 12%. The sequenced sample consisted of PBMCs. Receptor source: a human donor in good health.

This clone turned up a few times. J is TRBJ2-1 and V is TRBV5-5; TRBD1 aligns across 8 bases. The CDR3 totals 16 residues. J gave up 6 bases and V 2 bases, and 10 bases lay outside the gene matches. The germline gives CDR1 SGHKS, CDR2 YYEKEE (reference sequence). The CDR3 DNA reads TGTGCCAGCAGCTTCCTTCCGGGACAGGTTGTCAATGAGCAGTTCTTC. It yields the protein CASSFLPGQVVNEQFF.

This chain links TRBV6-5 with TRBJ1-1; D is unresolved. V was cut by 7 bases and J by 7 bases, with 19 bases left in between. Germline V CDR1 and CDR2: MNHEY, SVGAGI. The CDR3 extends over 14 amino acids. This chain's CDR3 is CASTVNGVISEAFF. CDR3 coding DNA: TGTGCCAGCACCGTTAACGGGGTCATCAGTGAAGCTTTCTTT.

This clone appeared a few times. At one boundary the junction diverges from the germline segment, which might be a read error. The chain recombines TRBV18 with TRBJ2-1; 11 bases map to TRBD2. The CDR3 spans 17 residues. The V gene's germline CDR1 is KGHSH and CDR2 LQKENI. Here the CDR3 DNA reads TGTGCCAGCTCACCGAAAATGGGGACTAGCGGCGACAAGGAGCAGTTCTTC. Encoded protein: CASSPKMGTSGDKEQFF.

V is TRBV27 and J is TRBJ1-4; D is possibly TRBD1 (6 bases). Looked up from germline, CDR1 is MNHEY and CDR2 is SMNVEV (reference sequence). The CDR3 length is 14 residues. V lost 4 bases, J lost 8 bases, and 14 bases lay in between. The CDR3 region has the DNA TGTGCCAGCAGTTACCAGGGGCGGGGGGAAAAACTGTTTTTT. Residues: CASSYQGRGEKLFF.

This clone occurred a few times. CDR3 amino acids: CASSLGNYEQYF. The CDR3 DNA follows: TGCGCCAGCAGCTTGGGTAACTACGAGCAGTACTTC. The genes are TRBV5-1 and TRBJ2-7, with no clear D. Germline CDR1 is SGHRS and CDR2 is YFSETQ. The V end lost 0 bases, the J end lost 3 bases, and 4 bases lay between the germline ends. The CDR3 consists of 12 residues. Supplemented by reference TRBV5-1 and TRBJ2-7, the full variable domain reads KAGVTQTPRYLIKTRGQQVTLSCSPISGHRSVSWYQQTPGQGLQFLFEYFSETQRNKGNFPGRFSGRQFSNSRSEMNVSTLELGDSALYLCASSLGNYEQYFGPGTRLTVT.

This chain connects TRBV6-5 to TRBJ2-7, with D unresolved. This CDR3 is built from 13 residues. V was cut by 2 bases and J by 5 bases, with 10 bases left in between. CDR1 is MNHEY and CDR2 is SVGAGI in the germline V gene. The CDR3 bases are TGTGCCAGCAGTTACAGGCCAGGCCACGAGCAGTACTTC. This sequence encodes CASSYRPGHEQYF.

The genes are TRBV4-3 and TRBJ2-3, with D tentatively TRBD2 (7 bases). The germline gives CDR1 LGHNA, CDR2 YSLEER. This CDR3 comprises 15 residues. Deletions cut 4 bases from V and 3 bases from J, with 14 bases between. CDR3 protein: CASSPAQGGTDTQYF. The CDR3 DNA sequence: TGCGCCAGCAGCCCGGCACAGGGAGGGACAGATACGCAGTATTTT.

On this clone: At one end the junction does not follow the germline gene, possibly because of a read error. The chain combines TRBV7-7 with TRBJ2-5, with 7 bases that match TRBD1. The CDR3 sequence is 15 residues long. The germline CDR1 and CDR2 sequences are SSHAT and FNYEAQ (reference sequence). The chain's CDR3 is CASSYIQGVQETQYF. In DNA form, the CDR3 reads TGTGCTAGCAGCTACATTCAGGGGGTCCAAGAGACCCAGTACTTC.

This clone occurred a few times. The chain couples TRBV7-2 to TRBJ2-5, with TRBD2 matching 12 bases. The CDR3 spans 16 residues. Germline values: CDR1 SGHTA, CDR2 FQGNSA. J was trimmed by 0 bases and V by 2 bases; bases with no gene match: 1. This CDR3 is CASSLTSGGYQETQYF. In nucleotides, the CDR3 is TGTGCCAGCAGCTTAACTAGCGGGGGGTACCAAGAGACCCAGTACTTC.

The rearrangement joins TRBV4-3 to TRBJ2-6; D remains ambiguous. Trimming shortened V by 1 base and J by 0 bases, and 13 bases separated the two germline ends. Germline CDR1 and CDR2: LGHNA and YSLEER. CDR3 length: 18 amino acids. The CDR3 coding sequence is TGCGCCAGCAGCCAAGTTTCCCCCAGATCCTCTGGGGCCAACGTCCTGACTTTC. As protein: CASSQVSPRSSGANVLTF.

CDR3 in amino acids: CASSIPWTGVKPQHF. CDR3 DNA: TGTGCCAGTAGTATACCATGGACAGGGGTCAAGCCCCAGCATTTT. The J gene is TRBJ1-5, the V gene TRBV19; 9 bases match TRBD1. This CDR3 contains 15 residues. CDR1 is LNHDA and CDR2 is SQIVND in the germline V gene (reference sequence). Losses at the gene ends were 2 bases for V and 8 bases for J; bases not matched to a gene: 7.

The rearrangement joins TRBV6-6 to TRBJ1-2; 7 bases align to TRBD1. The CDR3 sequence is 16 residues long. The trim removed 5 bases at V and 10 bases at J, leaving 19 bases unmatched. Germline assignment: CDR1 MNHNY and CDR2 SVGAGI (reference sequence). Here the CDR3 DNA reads TGTGCCAGCAGTCAGACAGGGAAAGTAGGAAGAGTGGACTACACCTTC. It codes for CASSQTGKVGRVDYTF.